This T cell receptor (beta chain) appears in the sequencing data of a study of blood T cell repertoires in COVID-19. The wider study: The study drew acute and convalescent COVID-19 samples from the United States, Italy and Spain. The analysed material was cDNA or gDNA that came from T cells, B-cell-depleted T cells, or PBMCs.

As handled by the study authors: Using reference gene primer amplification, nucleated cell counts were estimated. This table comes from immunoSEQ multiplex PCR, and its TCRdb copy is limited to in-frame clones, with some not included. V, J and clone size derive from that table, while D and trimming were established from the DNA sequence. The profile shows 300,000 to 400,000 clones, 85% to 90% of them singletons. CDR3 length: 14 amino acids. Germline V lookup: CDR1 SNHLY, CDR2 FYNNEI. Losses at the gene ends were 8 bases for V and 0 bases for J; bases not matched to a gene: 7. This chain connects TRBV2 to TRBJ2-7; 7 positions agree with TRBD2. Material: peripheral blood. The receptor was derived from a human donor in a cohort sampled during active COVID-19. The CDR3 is CASGGVSSSYEQYF. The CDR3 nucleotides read TGTGCCAGCGGGGGGGTCTCGAGCTCCTACGAGCAGTACTTC.